This record covers a single T cell receptor (beta chain). This sample is part of a study of T cells after somatic rescue of genetic block. The table came from immunoSEQ multiplex PCR; TCRdb's copy has only in-frame clones and leaves some out. Of 110,000 or so clones listed, about 89% are singletons. Source material: peripheral blood mononuclear cells (PBMCs). This TCR came from a woman under 30.

In DNA form, the CDR3 reads TGTGCCATCAGTGGGATCCTAGGACAGGGGTGGGACGGCACCTTC. Its protein is CAISGILGQGWDGTF. The chain links TRBV10-3 to TRBJ1-2, with 9 bases that match TRBD1. CDR3 length: 15 residues. Germline assignment: CDR1 ENHRY and CDR2 SYGVKD. V was pared by 4 bases and J by 13 bases, with 16 bases of the junction left unmatched.